This entry lists 27 T cell receptor beta chains sequenced from one sample in a study of T-cell reconstitution after alpha-beta-depleted transplantation in children. Construction of the TCRbeta library involved unique molecular identifiers. MiXCR was run by TCRdb on the PCR reads, yielding one entry per CDR3 protein. The repertoire has 600,000 or so distinct CDR3 sequences, 23% of them found once; the top ten carry roughly 15%. Material: PBMCs, mostly from graft donor cells, obtained 360 days after TCRalphabeta/CD19-depleted stem cell transplant. These receptor sequences come from a boy younger than two who had a stem cell transplant for acute myeloid leukemia, so the T cells may come from the graft donor.

In this sample, this clonotype turned up many times. This chain uses TRBV7-8 with TRBJ1-1, with TRBD1 as a possible D gene (6 bases). This CDR3 region has 14 residues. Germline loops: CDR1 SGHVS, CDR2 FQNEAQ. The V end was cut by 2 bases, the J end by 1 base, with 8 bases between. CDR3 amino acids: CASSLRTENTEAFF. The CDR3 DNA sequence: TGTGCCAGCAGCTTAAGGACAGAGAACACTGAAGCTTTCTTT.

This clonotype occurred many times. The chain has TRBV15 and TRBJ1-5; no firm D call. V was shortened by 0 bases and J by 4 bases, with 10 bases between the two germline ends. Germline lookup yields CDR1 LNHNV and CDR2 YYDKDF (reference sequence). The CDR3 runs to 15 residues. The CDR3 bases are TGTGCCACCAGCAGAGATCGTGGGCAGAATCAGCCCCAGCATTTT. This codes for CATSRDRGQNQPQHF.

The V call is TRBV20-1, the J call TRBJ2-5, with 8 bases identical to TRBD2. The CDR3 covers 14 residues. J lost 5 bases, V lost 5 bases, and 10 bases had no gene match. From germline, CDR1 is DFQATT and CDR2 SNEGSKA (reference sequence). CDR3 sequence reads: CSAEVGGALETQYF. CDR3 coding DNA: TGCAGTGCTGAGGTCGGGGGGGCCTTGGAGACCCAGTACTTC.

This clonotype has at least ten counts. The J gene is TRBJ2-5, the V gene TRBV12-3 or TRBV12-4; D assignment may be TRBD1 or TRBD2 (5 bases each). The CDR3 covers 15 residues. V dropped 1 base and J dropped 5 bases, with 14 bases sitting between them. The CDR3 coding sequence is TGTGCCAGCAGTTTAGGGGGACCCTCGGGTGAGACCCAGTACTTC. Its translation: CASSLGGPSGETQYF.

The J gene is TRBJ2-5, the V gene TRBV6-2 or TRBV6-3, with D tentatively TRBD1 (6 bases). There are 15 residues in the CDR3. Germline V gene sequence: CDR1 MNHEY, CDR2 SVGEGT. V was pared by 2 bases and J by 0 bases, with 10 bases between. The CDR3 DNA is TGTGCCAGCAGTTACCTACAGGGAAACCAAGAGACCCAGTACTTC. It is translated as CASSYLQGNQETQYF.

This clonotype was found a few times. The chain has TRBV12-3 or TRBV12-4 and TRBJ1-5, with D unclear. This CDR3 is 15 amino acids long. The V and J ends lost 1 base and 0 bases respectively, with 7 bases between them. The CDR3 reads CASSLEASSNQPQHF. In DNA form, the CDR3 reads TGTGCCAGCAGTTTAGAGGCGTCTAGCAATCAGCCCCAGCATTTT.

This clonotype has a handful of counts. V is TRBV7-6 and J is TRBJ2-7, with 11 bases lining up with TRBD1. The CDR3 length is 15 residues. Germline trimming cut 5 bases from V and 3 bases from J; bases unmatched to any gene: 6. Germline V gives CDR1 SGHVS, CDR2 FNYEAQ. The chain's CDR3 is CASSPGQGAFYEQYF. Here the CDR3 DNA reads TGTGCCAGCAGCCCCGGACAGGGGGCTTTCTACGAGCAGTACTTC.

This clonotype was seen only once. The chain has TRBV10-3 and TRBJ2-2, with TRBD1 identical over 7 bases. Germline V gene data show CDR1 as ENHRY and CDR2 as SYGVKD. The CDR3 runs to 13 residues. Trimming at V came to 10 bases and at J to 6 bases, leaving 8 bases not matched to a gene. The CDR3 region has the DNA TGTGCCACCTCCGGGACAGCGCCCGGGGAGCTGTTTTTT. It is translated as CATSGTAPGELFF.

There are a few counts of this clonotype. V and J are TRBV6-1 and TRBJ2-1, with 8 bases matching TRBD2. This CDR3 region has 14 residues. The junction had 1 base not matched to a gene; V was cut back by 4 bases and J by 2 bases. Germline lookup yields CDR1 MNHNS and CDR2 SASEGT. The chain's CDR3 is CASSVTSAYNEQFF. The CDR3, as DNA: TGTGCCAGCAGTGTGACTAGCGCCTACAATGAGCAGTTCTTC.

The chain recombines TRBV6-1 with TRBJ2-7; 12 bases line up with TRBD1. Trimming removed 7 bases from V and 6 bases from J; junction bases left unmatched: 10. Germline assignment: CDR1 MNHNS and CDR2 SASEGT. This CDR3 contains 15 residues. CDR3 DNA sequence: TGTGCCAGCACCAGGGGGGGGACAGGGGGCCTCGAGCAGTACTTC. It encodes CASTRGGTGGLEQYF.

There are a few counts of this clonotype. The gene calls are TRBV20-1 and TRBJ1-1, with unresolved D. The germline gives CDR1 DFQATT, CDR2 SNEGSKA (reference sequence). Trimming removed 2 bases at V and 11 bases at J, with 12 bases between. The CDR3 runs to 11 residues. The CDR3 DNA reads TGCAGTGCTAGATACGGGATGGGGGCTTTCTTT. It encodes CSARYGMGAFF.

The J gene is TRBJ2-3, the V gene TRBV20-1, with 7 bases fitting TRBD2. CDR1 is DFQATT and CDR2 is SNEGSKA in the germline V gene (reference sequence). V lost 5 bases, J lost 0 bases, and 5 bases stayed unmatched. The CDR3 sequence is 14 residues long. CDR3 sequence reads: CSAPTSKSTDTQYF. For the CDR3, the DNA is TGCAGTGCTCCGACTAGCAAAAGCACAGATACGCAGTATTTT.

This clonotype was found a few times. This chain connects TRBV20-1 to TRBJ1-1, with TRBD1 matching over 8 bases. V was clipped by 5 bases and J by 4 bases; unmatched bases: 3. This CDR3 is 12 amino acids long. CDR1 and CDR2 from the germline V gene are DFQATT and SNEGSKA (reference sequence). The CDR3 DNA sequence: TGCAGTGCTGAAGGGACAGGCACTGAAGCTTTCTTT. This sequence encodes CSAEGTGTEAFF.

This clonotype was recorded a few times. The rearrangement uses TRBV7-2 and TRBJ2-1; 10 nucleotides match TRBD2. Germline loops: CDR1 SGHTA, CDR2 FQGNSA. The CDR3 contains 16 residues. V lost 2 bases, J lost 1 base, and 2 bases stayed unmatched. This CDR3 is CASSLKRGGSYNEQFF. The CDR3 DNA reads as TGTGCCAGCAGCTTAAAGCGGGGGGGATCCTACAATGAGCAGTTCTTC.

The chain recombines TRBV12-3 or TRBV12-4 with TRBJ1-4, with D perhaps TRBD1 (5 bases). Deletions cut 5 bases from V and 3 bases from J, with 13 bases between. The CDR3 runs to 15 residues. CDR3: CASSTRPGPNEKLFF. The CDR3 region has the DNA TGTGCCAGCAGTACCCGTCCAGGGCCTAATGAAAAACTGTTTTTT.

V gene TRBV6-2 or TRBV6-3 combines with J gene TRBJ2-6; no definite D call. Trimming took off 5 bases at V and 4 bases at J, with 12 bases between the two ends. The CDR3 consists of 15 residues. The germline V gene has CDR1 MNHEY and CDR2 SVGEGT. The CDR3 region is CASSLPQAGANVLTF. The CDR3 nucleotides read TGTGCCAGCAGTCTCCCCCAGGCCGGGGCCAACGTCCTGACTTTC.

The chain combines TRBV29-1 with TRBJ2-3, with D perhaps matching TRBD1 (6 bases). The V end lost 8 bases, the J end lost 2 bases, and 14 bases lay between the germline ends. CDR1 and CDR2 from the germline V gene are SQVTM and ANQGSEA. This CDR3 has 13 amino acids. The CDR3 bases are TGCAGCAGCCCCCGGACAGACACAGATACGCAGTATTTT. It specifies CSSPRTDTDTQYF.

The gene calls are TRBV13 and TRBJ2-2, with 7 positions matching TRBD1. The trim removed 5 bases at V and 5 bases at J, leaving 8 bases unmatched. CDR1 PRHDT and CDR2 FYEKMQ come from the germline V gene (reference sequence). The CDR3 runs 15 residues. The CDR3 DNA reads as TGTGCCAGCAGCACTCGACAGGGCCAGACCGGGGAGCTGTTTTTT. As protein: CASSTRQGQTGELFF.

Ten or more counts support this clonotype. The rearrangement uses TRBV7-2 and TRBJ2-4; possible D gene TRBD1, 6 bases. Germline CDR1 reads SGHTA; CDR2 reads FQGNSA. Trimming pared 5 bases from V and 2 bases from J, leaving 10 bases between. The CDR3 totals 14 residues. The CDR3 spells CASSAGVSKNIQYF. The DNA for the CDR3 is TGTGCCAGCAGCGCAGGGGTCTCCAAAAACATTCAGTACTTC.

This clonotype was counted at least ten times. The V gene is TRBV12-3 or TRBV12-4, the J gene TRBJ1-1; D is possibly TRBD1 (6 bases). The V end was cut by 7 bases, the J end by 3 bases, with 18 bases between. The CDR3 totals 15 residues. The chain's CDR3 is CASNPLGARDTEAFF. In nucleotides, the CDR3 is TGTGCCAGCAACCCATTGGGGGCTAGGGACACTGAAGCTTTCTTT.

At least ten counts were recorded for this clonotype. This chain joins TRBV5-1 and TRBJ2-3; 7 bases are shared with TRBD2. CDR3 size: 15 residues. V shed 0 bases, J shed 3 bases, and the junction held 4 bases outside the gene matches. Germline V gene lookup returns CDR1 SGHRS and CDR2 YFSETQ. The CDR3, as DNA: TGCGCCAGCAGCTTGGAGACTAGCAGGACAGATACGCAGTATTTT. This translates into CASSLETSRTDTQYF.

At least ten counts were recorded for this clonotype. The chain couples TRBV20-1 to TRBJ2-7; TRBD2 is a possible D gene (5 bases). In germline, CDR1 is DFQATT, CDR2 SNEGSKA (reference sequence). The CDR3 consists of 13 residues. Trimming left V 4 bases short and J 2 bases short, with 12 bases between. DNA of the CDR3: TGCAGTGCTATCCGGACGGGGACCTACGAGCAGTACTTC. Protein sequence: CSAIRTGTYEQYF.

This clonotype has at least ten counts. V usage is TRBV20-1 and J usage is TRBJ1-5, with D possibly being TRBD1 (5 bases). Germline V gives CDR1 DFQATT, CDR2 SNEGSKA (reference sequence). CDR3 length: 13 amino acids. Trimming left V 3 bases short and J 5 bases short, with 11 bases between. CDR3 bases: TGCAGTGCTAGTAGTAGGGGTGATCAGCCCCAGCATTTT. This translates into CSASSRGDQPQHF.

The CDR3 DNA reads as TGTGCCAGCAGCGTAGAGGGACTAGCGCCCTATGAGCAGTTCTTC. Its translation: CASSVEGLAPYEQFF. This chain joins TRBV9 and TRBJ2-1; 10 bases map to TRBD2. CDR1 is SGDLS and CDR2 is YYNGEE in the germline V gene. There are 15 residues in the CDR3. Trimming at V came to 0 bases and at J to 8 bases, leaving 5 bases not matched to a gene.

In its sample, this clonotype was seen many times. The chain combines TRBV11-2 with TRBJ1-1; weak D call: TRBD1 (6 bases). CDR3 length equals 17 residues. The V end lost 1 base, the J end lost 3 bases, and 18 bases lay between the germline ends. The germline V gene encodes CDR1 SGHAT and CDR2 FQNNGV. CDR3: CASSLARGGGIYTEAFF. In DNA, the CDR3 is TGTGCCAGCAGCTTAGCTCGCGGAGGGGGGATTTACACTGAAGCTTTCTTT.

This clonotype was counted ten times or more. V and J are TRBV20-1 and TRBJ2-3; 9 nucleotides align to TRBD2. This CDR3 spans 14 amino acids. The trim removed 6 bases at V and 0 bases at J, leaving 4 bases unmatched. CDR1 and CDR2 from the germline V gene are DFQATT and SNEGSKA (reference sequence). As DNA, the CDR3 is TGCAGTGCCGGACTAGCGACTAGCACAGATACGCAGTATTTT. Translating it yields CSAGLATSTDTQYF.

This clonotype was found a few times. The rearrangement joins TRBV30 to TRBJ2-5; D is ambiguous. This CDR3 contains 14 residues. The germline gives CDR1 GTSNPN, CDR2 SVGIG (reference sequence). Trimming took off 4 bases at V and 4 bases at J, with 16 bases between the two ends. Here the CDR3 reads CAWKHYPATETQYF. The CDR3 DNA is TGTGCCTGGAAGCATTATCCGGCGACAGAGACCCAGTACTTC.